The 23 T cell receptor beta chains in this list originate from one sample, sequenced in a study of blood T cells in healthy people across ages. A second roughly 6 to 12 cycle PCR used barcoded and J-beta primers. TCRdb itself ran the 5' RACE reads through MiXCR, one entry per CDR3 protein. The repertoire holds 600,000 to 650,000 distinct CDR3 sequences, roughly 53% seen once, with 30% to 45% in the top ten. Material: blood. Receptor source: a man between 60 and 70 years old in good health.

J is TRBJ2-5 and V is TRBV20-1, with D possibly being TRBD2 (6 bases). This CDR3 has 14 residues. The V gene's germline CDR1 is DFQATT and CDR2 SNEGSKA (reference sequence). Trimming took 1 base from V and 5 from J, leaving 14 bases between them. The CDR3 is CSARAQPGGETQYF. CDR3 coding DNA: TGCAGTGCTAGAGCCCAACCCGGAGGGGAGACCCAGTACTTC.

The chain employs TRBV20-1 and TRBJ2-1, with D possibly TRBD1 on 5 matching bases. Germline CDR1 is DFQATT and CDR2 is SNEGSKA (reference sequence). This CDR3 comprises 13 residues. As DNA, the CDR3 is TGCAGCTTTACCTTGGACACCTCAAATGAGCAGTTCTTC. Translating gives CSFTLDTSNEQFF.

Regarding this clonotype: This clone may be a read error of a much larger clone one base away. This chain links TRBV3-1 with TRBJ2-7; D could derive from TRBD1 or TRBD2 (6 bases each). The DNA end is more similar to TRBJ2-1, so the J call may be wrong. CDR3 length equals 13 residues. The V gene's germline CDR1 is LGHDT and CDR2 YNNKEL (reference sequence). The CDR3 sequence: CASSRRGEVEQFF. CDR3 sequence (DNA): TGTGCCAGCAGCCGGAGGGGGGAGGTCGAGCAGTTCTTC.

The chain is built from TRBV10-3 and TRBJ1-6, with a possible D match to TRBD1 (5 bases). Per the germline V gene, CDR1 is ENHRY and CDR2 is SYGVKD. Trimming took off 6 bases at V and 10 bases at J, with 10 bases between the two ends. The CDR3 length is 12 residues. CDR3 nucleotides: TGTGCCATCAGAGGGGAGTGGTCACCCCTCCACTTT. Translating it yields CAIRGEWSPLHF.

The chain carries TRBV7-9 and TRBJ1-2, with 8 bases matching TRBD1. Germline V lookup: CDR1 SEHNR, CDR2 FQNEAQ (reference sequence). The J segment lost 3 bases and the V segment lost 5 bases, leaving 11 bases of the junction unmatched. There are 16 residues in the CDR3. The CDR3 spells CASSQGQVPVDYGYTF. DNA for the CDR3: TGTGCCAGCAGCCAGGGACAGGTCCCAGTGGACTATGGCTACACCTTC.

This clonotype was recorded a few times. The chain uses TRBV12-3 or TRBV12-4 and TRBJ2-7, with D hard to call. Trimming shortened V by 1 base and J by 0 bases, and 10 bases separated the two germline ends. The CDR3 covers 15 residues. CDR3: CASSLGLTYSYEQYF. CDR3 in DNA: TGTGCCAGCAGTTTAGGGCTAACTTACTCCTACGAGCAGTACTTC.

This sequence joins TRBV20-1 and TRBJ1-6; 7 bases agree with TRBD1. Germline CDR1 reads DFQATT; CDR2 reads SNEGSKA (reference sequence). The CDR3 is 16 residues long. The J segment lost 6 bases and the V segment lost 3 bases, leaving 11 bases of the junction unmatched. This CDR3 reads CSASRPTGVSNSPLHF. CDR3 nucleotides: TGCAGTGCTAGTCGCCCCACAGGGGTATCTAATTCACCCCTCCACTTT.

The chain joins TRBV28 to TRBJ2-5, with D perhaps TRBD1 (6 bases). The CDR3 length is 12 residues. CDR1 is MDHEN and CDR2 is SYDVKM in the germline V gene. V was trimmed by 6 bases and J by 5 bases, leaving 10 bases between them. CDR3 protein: CASSWGPETQYF. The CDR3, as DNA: TGTGCCAGCAGCTGGGGGCCGGAGACCCAGTACTTC. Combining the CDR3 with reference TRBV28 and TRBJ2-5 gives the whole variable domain DVKVTQSSRYLVKRTGEKVFLECVQDMDHENMFWYRQDPGLGLRLIYFSYDVKMKEKGDIPEGYSVSREKKERFSLILESASTNQTSMYLCASSWGPETQYFGPGTRLLVL.

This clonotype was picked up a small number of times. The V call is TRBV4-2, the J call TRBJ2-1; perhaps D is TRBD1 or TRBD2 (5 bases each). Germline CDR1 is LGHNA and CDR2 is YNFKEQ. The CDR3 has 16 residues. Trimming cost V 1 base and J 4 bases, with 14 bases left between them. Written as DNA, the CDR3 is TGTGCCAGCAGCCAAGTTACGGGTTGGGGGTACAATGAGCAGTTCTTC. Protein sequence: CASSQVTGWGYNEQFF.

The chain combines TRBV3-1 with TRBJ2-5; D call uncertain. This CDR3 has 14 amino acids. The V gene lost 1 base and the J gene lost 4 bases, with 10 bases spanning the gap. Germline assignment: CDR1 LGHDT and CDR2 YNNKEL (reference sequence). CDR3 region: CASSQAAQRETQYF. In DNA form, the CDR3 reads TGTGCCAGCAGCCAAGCGGCCCAAAGAGAGACCCAGTACTTC.

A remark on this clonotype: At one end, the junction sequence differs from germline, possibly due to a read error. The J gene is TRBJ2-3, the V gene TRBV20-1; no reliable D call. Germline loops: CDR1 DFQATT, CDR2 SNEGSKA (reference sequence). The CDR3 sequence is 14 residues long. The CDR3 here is CSAPGRVGTDAQYF. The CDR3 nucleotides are TGCAGTGCTCCGGGTCGTGTGGGCACAGATGCGCAGTATTTT.

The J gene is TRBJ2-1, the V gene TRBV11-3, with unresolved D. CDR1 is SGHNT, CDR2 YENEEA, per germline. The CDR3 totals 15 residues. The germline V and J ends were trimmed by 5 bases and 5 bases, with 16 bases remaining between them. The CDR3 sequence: CASSVRRNLDNEQFF. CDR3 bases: TGTGCCAGCAGCGTGAGACGCAACCTTGACAATGAGCAGTTCTTC.

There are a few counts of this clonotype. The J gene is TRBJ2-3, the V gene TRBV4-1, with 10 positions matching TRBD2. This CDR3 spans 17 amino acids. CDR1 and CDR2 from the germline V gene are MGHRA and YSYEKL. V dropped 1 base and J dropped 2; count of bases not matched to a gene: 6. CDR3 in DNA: TGCGCCAGCAGCCAAGCGGCGCTAGCGGGGGCCACAGATACGCAGTATTTT. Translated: CASSQAALAGATDTQYF.

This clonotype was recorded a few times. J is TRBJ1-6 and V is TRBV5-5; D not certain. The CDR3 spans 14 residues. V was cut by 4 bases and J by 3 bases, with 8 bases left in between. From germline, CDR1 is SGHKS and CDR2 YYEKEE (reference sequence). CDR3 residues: CASSLSFYNSPLHF. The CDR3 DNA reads TGTGCCAGCAGCCTCAGTTTCTATAATTCACCCCTCCACTTT.

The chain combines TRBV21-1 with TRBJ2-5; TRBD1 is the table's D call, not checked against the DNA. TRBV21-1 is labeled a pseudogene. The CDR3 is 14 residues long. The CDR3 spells CASSSRTGKETQYF. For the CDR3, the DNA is TGTGCCAGCAGCTCACGGACAGGGAAGGAGACCCAGTACTTC.

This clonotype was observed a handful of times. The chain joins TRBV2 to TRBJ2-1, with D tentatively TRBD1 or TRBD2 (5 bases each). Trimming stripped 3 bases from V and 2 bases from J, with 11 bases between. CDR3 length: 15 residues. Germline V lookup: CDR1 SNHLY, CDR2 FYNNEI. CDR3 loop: CASSETGTTYNEQFF. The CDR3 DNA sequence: TGTGCCAGCAGTGAGACCGGGACGACCTACAATGAGCAGTTCTTC. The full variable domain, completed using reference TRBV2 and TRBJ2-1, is EPEVTQTPSHQVTQMGQEVILRCVPISNHLYFYWYRQILGQKVEFLVSFYNNEISEKSEIFDDQFSVERPDGSNFTLKIRSTKLEDSAMYFCASSETGTTYNEQFFGPGTRLTVL.

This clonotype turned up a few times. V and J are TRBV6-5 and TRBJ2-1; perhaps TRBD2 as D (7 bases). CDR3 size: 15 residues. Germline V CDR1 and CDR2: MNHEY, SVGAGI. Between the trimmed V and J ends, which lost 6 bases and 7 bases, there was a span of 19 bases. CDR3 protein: CASSPPRGAWNEQFF. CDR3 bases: TGTGCCAGCAGCCCGCCCCGGGGGGCCTGGAATGAGCAGTTCTTC.

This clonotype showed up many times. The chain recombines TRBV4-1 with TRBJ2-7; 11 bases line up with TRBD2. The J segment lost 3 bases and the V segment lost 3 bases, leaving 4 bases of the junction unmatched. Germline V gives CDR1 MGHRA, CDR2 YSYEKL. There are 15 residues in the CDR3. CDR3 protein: CASSQGLAVIYEQYF. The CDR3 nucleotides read TGCGCCAGCAGCCAGGGACTAGCGGTAATCTACGAGCAGTACTTC.

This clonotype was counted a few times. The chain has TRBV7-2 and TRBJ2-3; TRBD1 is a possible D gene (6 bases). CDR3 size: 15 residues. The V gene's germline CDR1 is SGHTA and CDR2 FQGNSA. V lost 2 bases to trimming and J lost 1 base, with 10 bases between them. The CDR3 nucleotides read TGTGCCAGCAGCTTAAGGGGGATCGGCACAGATACGCAGTATTTT. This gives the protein CASSLRGIGTDTQYF.

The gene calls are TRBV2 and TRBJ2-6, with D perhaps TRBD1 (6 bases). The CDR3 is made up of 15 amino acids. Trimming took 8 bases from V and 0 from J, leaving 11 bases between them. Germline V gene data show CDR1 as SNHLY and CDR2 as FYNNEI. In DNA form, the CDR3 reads TGTGCCAGCCATCAGGGGATCTCTGGGGCCAACGTCCTGACTTTC. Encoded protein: CASHQGISGANVLTF. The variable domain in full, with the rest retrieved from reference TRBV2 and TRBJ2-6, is EPEVTQTPSHQVTQMGQEVILRCVPISNHLYFYWYRQILGQKVEFLVSFYNNEISEKSEIFDDQFSVERPDGSNFTLKIRSTKLEDSAMYFCASHQGISGANVLTFGAGSRLTVL.

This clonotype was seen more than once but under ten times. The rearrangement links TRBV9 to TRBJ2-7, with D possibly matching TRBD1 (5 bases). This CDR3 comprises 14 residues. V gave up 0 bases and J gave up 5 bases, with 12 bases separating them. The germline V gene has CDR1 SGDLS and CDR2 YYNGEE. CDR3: CASSVEAGYDEQYF. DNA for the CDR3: TGTGCCAGCAGCGTAGAGGCAGGGTACGACGAGCAGTACTTC.

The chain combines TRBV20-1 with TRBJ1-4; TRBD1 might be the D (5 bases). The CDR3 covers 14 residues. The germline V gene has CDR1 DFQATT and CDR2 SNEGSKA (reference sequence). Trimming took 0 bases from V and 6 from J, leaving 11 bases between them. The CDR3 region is CSARDQGTDEKLFF. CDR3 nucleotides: TGCAGTGCTAGAGATCAAGGGACGGATGAAAAACTGTTTTTT.

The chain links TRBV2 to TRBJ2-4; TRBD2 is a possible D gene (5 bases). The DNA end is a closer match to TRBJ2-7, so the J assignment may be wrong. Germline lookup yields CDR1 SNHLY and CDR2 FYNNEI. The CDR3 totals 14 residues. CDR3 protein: CASSDGNNIHEQYF. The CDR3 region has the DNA TGTGCCAGCAGTGACGGGAACAACATCCACGAGCAGTACTTC.